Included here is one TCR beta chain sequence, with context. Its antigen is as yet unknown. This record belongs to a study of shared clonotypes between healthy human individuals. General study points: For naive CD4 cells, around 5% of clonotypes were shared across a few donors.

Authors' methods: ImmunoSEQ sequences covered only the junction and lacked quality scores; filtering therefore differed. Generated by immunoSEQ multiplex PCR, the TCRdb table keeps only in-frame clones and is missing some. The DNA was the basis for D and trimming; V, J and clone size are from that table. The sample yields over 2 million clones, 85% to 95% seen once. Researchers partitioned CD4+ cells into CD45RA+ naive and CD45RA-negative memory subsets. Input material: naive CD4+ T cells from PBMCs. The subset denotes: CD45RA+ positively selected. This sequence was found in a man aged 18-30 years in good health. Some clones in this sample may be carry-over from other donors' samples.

The CDR3 DNA follows: TGTGCCAGCAGCTGGGAAAGAGCCTACGAGCAGTACTTC. Translated, it gives CASSWERAYEQYF. The J gene is TRBJ2-7, the V gene TRBV5-6, with D hard to call. This CDR3 contains 13 residues. From germline, CDR1 is SGHDT and CDR2 YYEEEE. V lost 3 bases and J 2 bases, leaving 9 bases between the germline ends.